One T cell receptor (beta chain) is described in this entry. A few counts support this clonotype. Its binding antigen is unknown. Within one base of it there is no much larger clone, and no base qualities were kept. V loses 5 bases of germline sequence and J loses 1 base, and the interval between the two ends is 14 bases. The CDR3 goes from the cysteine to the phenylalanine over 15 residues. CDR3 DNA is the only sequence kept; it has 45 bases, read in frame from the first base. The germline V gene sets CDR1 to SGHDT and CDR2 to YYEEEE. The sample belongs to a study of breast tumors, draining lymph nodes, adjacent tissues (dated by TCRdb to about 2016). Turning to the overall study: In breast cancer patients, the study compared the TCR beta repertoires of tumor, adjacent nontumor tissue and axillary lymph nodes. The study was designed to assess the relationships and possible T-cell exchange between tumor, surrounding tissue and draining lymph node repertoires in human breast cancer. Points the paper makes about the study in general: The conclusion that tumor T cells originate in lymph nodes was presented as consistent with a hypothesis rather than as directly demonstrated. Tumor and nontumor tissue repertoires were significantly more similar in luminal-like than in basal-like breast cancer. Tumor T-cell repertoires showed less diversity than lymph node repertoires and more diversity than nontumor tissue repertoires, and tumor T-cell repertoires showed preferential V and J gene usage. A scenario in which most tumor T cells derive from the lymph node and then expand within tumor tissue was judged to be consistent with the data.

The axillary draining lymph nodes of breast cancer patients were the source of the lymph node samples. Sequencing was performed on an Illumina HiSeq 2000. TCR beta chain libraries were generated by multiplex PCR amplification. High-throughput sequencing was used to analyze the amplified TCR beta chain products. Using fastp trimming at Q25 and MiXCR clonotype assembly, TCRdb reanalyzed the public sequencing data and kept in-frame beta chains. Rows are combined by CDR3 protein, so each entry shows the most common genes and DNA. The sample profile shows approximately 100,000 distinct CDR3 sequences; roughly 20% of them were found once. Less than 1.5% of the sample goes to the ten largest clones.

The receptor was isolated from a female donor with breast cancer. Some clones in this sample may be carry-over from other donors' samples. Input material: axillary lymph node tissue. The rearrangement combines TRBV5-6 with TRBJ2-3; TRBD2 is perhaps the D gene, given 5 matching bases. At the DNA level, the sequence is TGTGCCAGCAGACTCGAACGAGGGCGCACAGATACGCAGTATTTT. It translates to CASRLERGRTDTQYF.